Each of the 19 T cell receptor beta chains below was sequenced from the same sample in a study of CD8 T cells in ankylosing spondylitis. TCRdb reanalysed the 5' RACE reads using MiXCR and keeps one entry per CDR3 protein. The sample yields 350,000 to 550,000 distinct CDR3 sequences, roughly a quarter seen once. No cognate antigen is known for these TCRs. Findings and caveats of the study: Within ankylosing spondylitis blood, a TCR beta motif made up of roughly eight highly homologous variants appeared to be characteristic.

What was sequenced was blood, either unsorted or a sorted T cell fraction (not recorded which). The receptors originated from a male donor with ankylosing spondylitis.

The count of this clonotype is one. This chain joins TRBV5-1 and TRBJ2-1; unclear D gene. Trimming took off 5 bases at V and 0 bases at J, with 21 bases between the two ends. CDR3 length: 18 amino acids. CDR1 and CDR2 from the germline V gene are SGHRS and YFSETQ. DNA for the CDR3: TGCGCCAGCAGACCCCGGACCCAAGGATATTTCTCCTACAATGAGCAGTTCTTC. It is translated as CASRPRTQGYFSYNEQFF. The full variable domain, its missing parts supplied by reference TRBV5-1 and TRBJ2-1, is KAGVTQTPRYLIKTRGQQVTLSCSPISGHRSVSWYQQTPGQGLQFLFEYFSETQRNKGNFPGRFSGRQFSNSRSEMNVSTLELGDSALYLCASRPRTQGYFSYNEQFFGPGTRLTVL.

This clonotype has only a few counts. The chain recombines TRBV7-9 with TRBJ2-7; D is uncertain. The ends were cut back, 1 base at V and 6 bases at J, with 7 bases in the middle. CDR3 size: 12 residues. Germline CDR1 SEHNR, CDR2 FQNEAQ (reference sequence). CDR3 amino acids: CASSLVHIEQYF. The CDR3 region has the DNA TGTGCCAGCAGCTTAGTACACATCGAGCAGTACTTC.

The rearrangement uses TRBV12-3 or TRBV12-4 and TRBJ2-7; TRBD1 might be the D (5 bases). There are 16 residues in the CDR3. V gave up 2 bases and J gave up 0 bases, with 14 bases separating them. CDR3 sequence reads: CASSLKAGKASYEQYF. In nucleotides, the CDR3 is TGTGCCAGCAGTTTAAAGGCAGGGAAGGCCTCCTACGAGCAGTACTTC.

This clonotype was detected a few times. V usage is TRBV3-1 and J usage is TRBJ2-7, with 8 bases identical to TRBD2. Germline trimming cut 4 bases from V and 0 bases from J; bases unmatched to any gene: 2. CDR1 is LGHDT and CDR2 is YNNKEL in the germline V gene (reference sequence). This CDR3 has 14 amino acids. CDR3 nucleotide sequence: TGTGCCAGCAGCCTTAGCGGGGCCTCCTACGAGCAGTACTTC. Protein product: CASSLSGASYEQYF.

The chain combines TRBV7-2 with TRBJ2-1, with 9 bases identical to TRBD1. Per the germline V gene, CDR1 is SGHTA and CDR2 is FQGNSA. Trimming took 3 bases from V and 5 from J; bases not matched to a gene: 5. The CDR3 is 15 amino acids. This chain's CDR3 is CASSFDRGSNNEQFF. CDR3 sequence (DNA): TGTGCCAGCAGCTTCGACAGGGGGTCTAACAATGAGCAGTTCTTC.

The rearrangement uses TRBV15 and TRBJ2-4; TRBD2 agrees at 9 bases. This CDR3 has 20 amino acids. The V and J ends lost 1 base and 0 bases, in that order; junction bases with no gene match: 13. The germline V gene encodes CDR1 LNHNV and CDR2 YYDKDF (reference sequence). The CDR3 DNA reads TGTGCCACCAGCAGAGCCCCACTAGCGGGCGTCGGTCTAGCCAAAAACATTCAGTACTTC. Its protein product is CATSRAPLAGVGLAKNIQYF.

The chain employs TRBV4-1 and TRBJ1-5; weak D call: TRBD1 (5 bases). This CDR3 region has 16 residues. Trimming cost V 3 bases and J 0 bases, with 12 bases left between them. The germline CDR1 and CDR2 sequences are MGHRA and YSYEKL. The CDR3 reads CASSHMTANSNQPQHF. In nucleotides, the CDR3 is TGCGCCAGCAGCCACATGACAGCAAATAGCAATCAGCCCCAGCATTTT.

This rearrangement joins TRBV10-3 to TRBJ2-3; 8 nucleotides match TRBD2. The CDR3 spans 18 residues. From germline, CDR1 is ENHRY and CDR2 SYGVKD. V lost 10 bases, J lost 0 bases, and 18 bases stayed unmatched. The CDR3 nucleotides are TGTGCCACCGGGGGACCCTCTAAAGCGGGAGACAGCACAGATACGCAGTATTTT. It yields the protein CATGGPSKAGDSTDTQYF.

J is TRBJ1-1 and V is TRBV11-3; D may be TRBD1 (5 bases). Trimming took off 5 bases at V and 1 base at J, with 14 bases between the two ends. The CDR3 totals 15 residues. In germline, CDR1 is SGHNT, CDR2 YENEEA. Here the CDR3 DNA reads TGTGCCAGCAGCCCAGGGTCCGCTAGGAACACTGAAGCTTTCTTT. Its translation is CASSPGSARNTEAFF.

This clonotype has ten or more counts. The chain has TRBV5-1 and TRBJ2-3; 10 nucleotides align to TRBD2. The length of the CDR3 is 15 residues. Losses at the gene ends were 4 bases for V and 0 bases for J; bases not matched to a gene: 2. Germline assignment: CDR1 SGHRS and CDR2 YFSETQ. The CDR3 sequence is CASSATSGSTDTQYF. The CDR3 DNA sequence: TGCGCCAGCAGCGCGACTAGCGGGAGCACAGATACGCAGTATTTT.

This chain joins TRBV20-1 and TRBJ2-5, with D tentatively TRBD2 (5 bases). Germline CDR1 DFQATT, CDR2 SNEGSKA (reference sequence). CDR3 length equals 14 residues. The V gene lost 0 bases and the J gene lost 2 bases, with 10 bases spanning the gap. The CDR3 protein is CSAREIARQETQYF. As DNA, the CDR3 is TGCAGTGCTAGAGAGATAGCGAGACAAGAGACCCAGTACTTC.

This clonotype was recorded a few times. The rearrangement links TRBV10-3 to TRBJ1-4; D uncertain. The ends were cut back, 0 bases at V and 0 bases at J, with 5 bases in the middle. The CDR3 has 15 amino acids. Germline V gene data show CDR1 as ENHRY and CDR2 as SYGVKD. The CDR3 reads CAISESRSTNEKLFF. The CDR3 DNA is TGTGCCATCAGTGAGTCCCGGTCAACTAATGAAAAACTGTTTTTT.

The sample holds a few counts of this clonotype. V is TRBV29-1 and J is TRBJ1-3, with TRBD1 as a possible D gene (5 bases). The CDR3 covers 11 residues. CDR1 is SQVTM and CDR2 is ANQGSEA in the germline V gene. V was cut by 5 bases and J by 5 bases, with 7 bases left in between. CDR3 in DNA: TGCAGCGTTCACAGGAGAAACACCATATATTTT. Its protein product is CSVHRRNTIYF.

This clonotype was detected a few times. V is TRBV27 and J is TRBJ1-6; D call uncertain. V shed 3 bases and J shed 0 bases, with 9 bases lying between them. This CDR3 is 16 amino acids long. Germline V lookup: CDR1 MNHEY, CDR2 SMNVEV (reference sequence). Here the CDR3 DNA reads TGTGCCAGCAGTTTTAAGGGAATCTCCTATAATTCACCCCTCCACTTT. This sequence encodes CASSFKGISYNSPLHF.

Of note for this clonotype: Sequence at one end of the junction differs from germline and may be a read error. V usage is TRBV5-1 and J usage is TRBJ2-2; TRBD1 might be the D (5 bases). The CDR3 extends over 15 amino acids. Per germline, CDR1 SGHRS and CDR2 YFSETQ. The CDR3 spells CASTLRTGDTGELFF. The CDR3 nucleotides read TGCGCCAGCACCTTGAGAACAGGAGACACCGGGGAGCTGTTTTTT.

This chain links TRBV24-1 with TRBJ2-3, with a tentative D call TRBD1 (6 bases). Per the germline V gene, CDR1 is KGHDR and CDR2 is SFDVKD. CDR3 length equals 16 residues. Trimming pared 3 bases from V and 2 bases from J, leaving 14 bases between. DNA for the CDR3: TGTGCCACCAGTGATCCTAGACAGGACTTCACAGATACGCAGTATTTT. It is translated as CATSDPRQDFTDTQYF.

The J gene is TRBJ1-2, the V gene TRBV5-1; D is unresolved. V was trimmed by 2 bases and J by 4 bases, leaving 9 bases between them. CDR3 size: 13 residues. Germline-derived CDR1 and CDR2 are SGHRS and YFSETQ. CDR3 amino acids: CASSFDGSYGYTF. The CDR3 DNA sequence: TGCGCCAGCAGCTTCGATGGGTCCTATGGCTACACCTTC.

The V call is TRBV3-1, the J call TRBJ1-1; 7 bases match TRBD1. Germline V gene lookup returns CDR1 LGHDT and CDR2 YNNKEL (reference sequence). Unmatched junction bases numbered 0, after V lost 2 bases and J lost 0 bases. The CDR3 spans 14 residues. DNA of the CDR3: TGTGCCAGCAGCCAACAGGGGGTGAACACTGAAGCTTTCTTT. Protein sequence: CASSQQGVNTEAFF.

This clonotype has just a few counts. V is TRBV20-1 and J is TRBJ2-2; D gene uncertain. The CDR3 covers 11 residues. V lost 7 bases and J 6 bases, leaving 9 bases between the germline ends. Germline CDR1 is DFQATT and CDR2 is SNEGSKA (reference sequence). In DNA form, the CDR3 reads TGCAGTGTCCTGGCGGCCGGGGAGCTGTTTTTT. Its translation is CSVLAAGELFF.